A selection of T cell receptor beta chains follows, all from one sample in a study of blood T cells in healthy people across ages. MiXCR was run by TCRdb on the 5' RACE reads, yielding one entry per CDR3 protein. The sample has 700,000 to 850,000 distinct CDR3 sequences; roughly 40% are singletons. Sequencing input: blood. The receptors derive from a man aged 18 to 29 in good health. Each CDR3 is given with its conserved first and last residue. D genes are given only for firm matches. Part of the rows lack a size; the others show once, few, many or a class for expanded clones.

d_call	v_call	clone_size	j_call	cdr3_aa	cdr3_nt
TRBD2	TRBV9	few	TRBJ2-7	CASSPLGEGGEEQYF	TGTGCCAGCAGCCCCCTCGGGGAGGGTGGTGAGGAGCAGTACTTC
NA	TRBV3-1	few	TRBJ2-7	CASSQGEPYEQYF	TGTGCCAGCAGCCAAGGGGAGCCCTACGAGCAGTACTTC
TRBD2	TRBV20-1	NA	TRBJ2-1	CSSLAGNYNEQFF	TGCAGTTCTCTAGCGGGGAACTACAATGAGCAGTTCTTC
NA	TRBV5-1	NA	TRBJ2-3	CASSPEAGLSTDTQYF	TGCGCCAGCAGCCCCGAGGCGGGTCTAAGCACAGATACGCAGTATTTT
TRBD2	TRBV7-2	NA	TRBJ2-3	CASSSRLAGATDTQYF	TGTGCCAGCAGCTCCAGACTAGCGGGAGCCACAGATACGCAGTATTTT
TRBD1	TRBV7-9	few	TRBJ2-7	CASQDRVSYNEQYF	TGTGCCAGCCAAGACAGGGTATCCTACAATGAGCAGTACTTC
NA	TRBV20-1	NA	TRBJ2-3	CSARDHSADTQYF	TGCAGTGCTAGAGATCACAGCGCAGATACGCAGTATTTT
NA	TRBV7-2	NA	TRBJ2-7	CASSLMPRETYEQYF	TGTGCCAGCAGCTTAATGCCGCGCGAGACCTACGAGCAGTACTTC
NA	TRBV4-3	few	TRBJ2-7	CASSQDSGGGGNEQYF	TGCGCCAGCAGCCAAGATTCAGGTGGAGGGGGCAATGAGCAGTACTTC
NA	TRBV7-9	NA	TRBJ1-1	CASSPISASAFF	TGTGCCAGCAGCCCGATTTCGGCTTCAGCTTTCTTT
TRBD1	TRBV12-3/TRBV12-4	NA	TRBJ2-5	CASRTGTVKETQYF	TGTGCCAGCAGAACCGGGACAGTAAAAGAGACCCAGTACTTC
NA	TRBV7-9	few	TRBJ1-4	CASSYRVVGANEKLFF	TGTGCCAGCAGCTACAGGGTGGTCGGGGCTAATGAAAAACTGTTTTTT
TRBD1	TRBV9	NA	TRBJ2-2	CAGSVRGGFGNTGELFF	TGTGCCGGCAGCGTGCGAGGGGGCTTTGGGAACACCGGGGAGCTGTTTTTT
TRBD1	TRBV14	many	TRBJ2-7	CASSQDRTGENEQYF	TGTGCCAGCAGCCAAGACAGGACAGGGGAAAACGAGCAGTACTTC
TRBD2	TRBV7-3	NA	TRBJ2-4	CASSLRGGLADIKYF	TGTGCCAGCAGCTTGAGGGGGGGACTAGCGGATATTAAGTACTTC
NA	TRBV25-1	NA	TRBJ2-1	CASSESTGMKREQFF	TGTGCCAGCAGTGAATCGACAGGTATGAAGCGTGAGCAGTTCTTC
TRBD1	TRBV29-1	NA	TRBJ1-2	CSVVRQGVDYGYTF	TGCAGCGTTGTCCGACAGGGAGTTGACTATGGCTACACCTTC
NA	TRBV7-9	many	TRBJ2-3	CASSLIGDTQYF	TGTGCCAGCAGCCTCATCGGGGATACGCAGTATTTT
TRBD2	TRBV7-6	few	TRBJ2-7	CASSFAGEGPYEQYF	TGTGCCAGCAGCTTCGCGGGGGAGGGGCCCTACGAGCAGTACTTC
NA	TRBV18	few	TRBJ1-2	CASSPAEENGYTF	TGTGCCAGCTCACCTGCAGAGGAGAATGGCTACACCTTC
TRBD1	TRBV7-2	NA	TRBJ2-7	CASSFDRDYEQYF	TGTGCCAGCAGCTTTGACAGGGACTACGAGCAGTACTTC
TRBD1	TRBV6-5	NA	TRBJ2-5	CASSYWDSDYNEQYF	TGTGCCAGCAGTTACTGGGACAGTGATTACAATGAGCAGTACTTC
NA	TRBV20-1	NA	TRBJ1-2	CSARVISKGYGYTF	TGCAGTGCTAGAGTAATATCTAAGGGTTATGGCTACACCTTC
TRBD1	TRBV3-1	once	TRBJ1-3	CASSPLQGENRVYF	TGTGCCAGCAGCCCTTTGCAGGGGGAAAACCGGGTATATTTT
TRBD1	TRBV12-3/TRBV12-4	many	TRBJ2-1	CASSSLRRDRGRNNEQFF	TGTGCCAGCAGTTCTTTAAGGCGGGACAGGGGGCGCAACAATGAGCAGTTCTTC
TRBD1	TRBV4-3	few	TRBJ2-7	CASSQEDRGYYEQYF	TGCGCCAGCAGCCAAGAGGACAGGGGATACTACGAGCAGTACTTC